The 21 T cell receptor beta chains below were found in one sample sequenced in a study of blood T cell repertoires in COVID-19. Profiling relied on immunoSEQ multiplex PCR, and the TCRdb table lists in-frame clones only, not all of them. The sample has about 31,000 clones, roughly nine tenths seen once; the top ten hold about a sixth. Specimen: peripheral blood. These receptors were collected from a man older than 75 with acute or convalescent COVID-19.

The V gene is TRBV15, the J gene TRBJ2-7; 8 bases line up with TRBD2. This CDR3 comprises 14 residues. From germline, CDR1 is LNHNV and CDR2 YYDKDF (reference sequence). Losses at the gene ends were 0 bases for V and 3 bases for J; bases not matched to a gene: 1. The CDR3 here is CATSRDRGGYEQYF. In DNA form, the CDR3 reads TGTGCCACCAGCAGAGATCGGGGGGGCTACGAGCAGTACTTC. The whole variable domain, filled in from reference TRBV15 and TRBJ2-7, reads DAMVIQNPRYQVTQFGKPVTLSCSQTLNHNVMYWYQQKSSQAPKLLFHYYDKDFNNEADTPDNFQSRRPNTSFCFLDIRSPGLGDTAMYLCATSRDRGGYEQYFGPGTRLTVT.

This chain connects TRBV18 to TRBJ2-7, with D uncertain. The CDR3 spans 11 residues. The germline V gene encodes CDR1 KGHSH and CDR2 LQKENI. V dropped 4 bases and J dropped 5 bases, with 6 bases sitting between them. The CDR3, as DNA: TGTGCCAGCTCACGAGAAAACGAGCAGTACTTC. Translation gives CASSRENEQYF. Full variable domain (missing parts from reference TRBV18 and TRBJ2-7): NAGVMQNPRHLVRRRGQEARLRCSPMKGHSHVYWYRQLPEEGLKFMVYLQKENIIDESGMPKERFSAEFPKEGPSILRIQQVVRGDSAAYFCASSRENEQYFGPGTRLTVT.

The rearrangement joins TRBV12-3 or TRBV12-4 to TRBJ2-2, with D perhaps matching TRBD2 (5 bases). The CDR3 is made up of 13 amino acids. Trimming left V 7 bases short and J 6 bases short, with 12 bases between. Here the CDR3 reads CASTENSAGELFF. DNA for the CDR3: TGTGCCAGCACCGAAAATAGCGCCGGGGAGCTGTTTTTT.

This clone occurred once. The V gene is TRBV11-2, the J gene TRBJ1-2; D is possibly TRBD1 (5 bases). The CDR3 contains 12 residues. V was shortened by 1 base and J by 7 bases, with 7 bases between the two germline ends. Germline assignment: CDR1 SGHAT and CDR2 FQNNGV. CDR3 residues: CASSLAGGGYTF. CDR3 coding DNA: TGTGCCAGCAGCTTAGCCGGGGGTGGCTACACCTTC.

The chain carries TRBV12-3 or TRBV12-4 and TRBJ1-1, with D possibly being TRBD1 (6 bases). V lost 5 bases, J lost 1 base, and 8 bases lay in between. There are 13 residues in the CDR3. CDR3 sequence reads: CASSNRENTEAFF. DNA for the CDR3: TGTGCCAGCAGTAACAGGGAGAACACTGAAGCTTTCTTT.

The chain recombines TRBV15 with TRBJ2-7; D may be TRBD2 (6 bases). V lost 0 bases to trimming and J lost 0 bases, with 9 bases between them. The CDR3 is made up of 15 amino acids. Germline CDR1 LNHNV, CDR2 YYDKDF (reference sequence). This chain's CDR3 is CATSRDRGLSYEQYF. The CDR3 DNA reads TGTGCCACCAGCAGAGATAGGGGACTCTCCTACGAGCAGTACTTC.

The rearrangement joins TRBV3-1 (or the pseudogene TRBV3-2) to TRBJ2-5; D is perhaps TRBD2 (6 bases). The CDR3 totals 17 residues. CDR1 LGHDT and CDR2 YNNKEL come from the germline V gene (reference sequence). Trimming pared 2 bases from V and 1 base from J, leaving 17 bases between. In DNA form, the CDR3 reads TGTGCCAGCAGCCAAAGAACAATGGCTAGCGTCCAAGAGACCCAGTACTTC. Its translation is CASSQRTMASVQETQYF.

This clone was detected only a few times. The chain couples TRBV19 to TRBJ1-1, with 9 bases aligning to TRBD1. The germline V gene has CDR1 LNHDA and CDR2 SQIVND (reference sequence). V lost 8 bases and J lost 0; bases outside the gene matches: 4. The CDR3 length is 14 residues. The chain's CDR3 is CASGTGFMNTEAFF. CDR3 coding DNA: TGTGCCAGTGGGACAGGGTTCATGAACACTGAAGCTTTCTTT.

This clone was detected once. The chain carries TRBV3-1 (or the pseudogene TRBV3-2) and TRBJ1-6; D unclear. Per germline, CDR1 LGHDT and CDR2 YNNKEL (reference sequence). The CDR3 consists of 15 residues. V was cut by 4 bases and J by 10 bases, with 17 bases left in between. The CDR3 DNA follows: TGTGCCAGCAGCCCCGAAGGCGGCTTTGGGTCACCCCTCCACTTT. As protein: CASSPEGGFGSPLHF.

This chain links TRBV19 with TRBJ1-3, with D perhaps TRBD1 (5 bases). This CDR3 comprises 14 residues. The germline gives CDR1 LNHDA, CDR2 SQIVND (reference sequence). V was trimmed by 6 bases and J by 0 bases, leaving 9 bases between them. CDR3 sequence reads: CASRQTDSGNTIYF. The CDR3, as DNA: TGTGCCAGTAGACAGACAGACTCTGGAAACACCATATATTTT.

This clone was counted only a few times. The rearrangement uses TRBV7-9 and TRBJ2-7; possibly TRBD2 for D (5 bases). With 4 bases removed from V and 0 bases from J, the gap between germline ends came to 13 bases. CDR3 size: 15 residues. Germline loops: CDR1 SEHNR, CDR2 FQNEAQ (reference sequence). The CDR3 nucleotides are TGTGCCAGCAGCTCGACCTTGAGGGACTCCTACGAGCAGTACTTC. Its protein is CASSSTLRDSYEQYF. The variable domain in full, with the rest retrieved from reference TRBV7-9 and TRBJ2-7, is DTGVSQNPRHKITKRGQNVTFRCDPISEHNRLYWYRQTLGQGPEFLTYFQNEAQLEKSRLLSDRFSAERPKGSFSTLEIQRTEQGDSAMYLCASSSTLRDSYEQYFGPGTRLTVT.

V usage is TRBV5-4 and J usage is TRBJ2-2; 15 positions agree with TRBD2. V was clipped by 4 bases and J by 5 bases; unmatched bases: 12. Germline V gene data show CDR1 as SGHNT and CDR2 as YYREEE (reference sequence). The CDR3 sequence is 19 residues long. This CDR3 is CASSTGGLAGGLWTGELFF. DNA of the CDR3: TGTGCCAGCAGCACGGGGGGACTAGCGGGGGGCCTGTGGACCGGGGAGCTGTTTTTT.

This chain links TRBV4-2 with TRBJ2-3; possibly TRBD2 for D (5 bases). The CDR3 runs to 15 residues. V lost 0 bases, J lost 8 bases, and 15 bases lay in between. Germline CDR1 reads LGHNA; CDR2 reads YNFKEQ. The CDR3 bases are TGTGCCAGCAGCCAAGATGCTAGCTCTCTGAGTACGCAGTATTTT. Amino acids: CASSQDASSLSTQYF.

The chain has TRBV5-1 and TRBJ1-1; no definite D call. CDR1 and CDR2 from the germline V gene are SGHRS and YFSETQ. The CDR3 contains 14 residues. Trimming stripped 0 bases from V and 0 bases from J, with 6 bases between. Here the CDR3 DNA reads TGCGCCAGCAGCTTGGGGACTCTGAACACTGAAGCTTTCTTT. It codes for CASSLGTLNTEAFF.

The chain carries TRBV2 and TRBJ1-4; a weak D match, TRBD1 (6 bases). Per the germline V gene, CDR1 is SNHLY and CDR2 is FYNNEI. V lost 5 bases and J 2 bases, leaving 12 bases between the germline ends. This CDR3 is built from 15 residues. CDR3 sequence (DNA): TGTGCCAGCAGTCCACTCCAGGGGACTAATGAAAAACTGTTTTTT. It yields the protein CASSPLQGTNEKLFF.

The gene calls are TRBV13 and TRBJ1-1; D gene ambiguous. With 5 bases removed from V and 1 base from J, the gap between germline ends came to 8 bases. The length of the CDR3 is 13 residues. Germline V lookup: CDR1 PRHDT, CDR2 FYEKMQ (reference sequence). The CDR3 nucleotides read TGTGCCAGCAGCCCGAGGGCGAACACTGAAGCTTTCTTT. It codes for CASSPRANTEAFF.

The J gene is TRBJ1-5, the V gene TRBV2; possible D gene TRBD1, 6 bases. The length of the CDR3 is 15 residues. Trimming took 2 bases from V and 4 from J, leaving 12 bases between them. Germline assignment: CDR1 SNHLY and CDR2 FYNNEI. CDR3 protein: CASSEISQGNQPQHF. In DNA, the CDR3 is TGTGCCAGCAGTGAAATCAGCCAGGGGAATCAGCCCCAGCATTTT.

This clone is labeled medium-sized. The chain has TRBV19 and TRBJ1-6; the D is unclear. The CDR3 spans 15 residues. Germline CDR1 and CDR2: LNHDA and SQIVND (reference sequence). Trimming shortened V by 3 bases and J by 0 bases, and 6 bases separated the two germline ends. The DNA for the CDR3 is TGTGCCAGTAGTATTAGGAGCTCCTATAATTCACCCCTCCACTTT. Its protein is CASSIRSSYNSPLHF. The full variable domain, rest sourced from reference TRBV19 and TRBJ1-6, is DGGITQSPKYLFRKEGQNVTLSCEQNLNHDAMYWYRQDPGQGLRLIYYSQIVNDFQKGDIAEGYSVSREKKESFPLTVTSAQKNPTAFYLCASSIRSSYNSPLHFGNGTRLTVT.

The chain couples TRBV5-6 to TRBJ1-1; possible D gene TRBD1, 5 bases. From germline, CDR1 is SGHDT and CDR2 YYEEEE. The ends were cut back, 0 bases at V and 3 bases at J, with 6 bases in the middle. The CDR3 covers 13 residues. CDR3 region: CASSLVGDTEAFF. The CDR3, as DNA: TGTGCCAGCAGCTTGGTAGGGGACACTGAAGCTTTCTTT. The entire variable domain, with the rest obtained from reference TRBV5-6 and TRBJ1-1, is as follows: DAGVTQSPTHLIKTRGQQVTLRCSPKSGHDTVSWYQQALGQGPQFIFQYYEEEERQRGNFPDRFSGHQFPNYSSELNVNALLLGDSALYLCASSLVGDTEAFFGQGTRLTVV.

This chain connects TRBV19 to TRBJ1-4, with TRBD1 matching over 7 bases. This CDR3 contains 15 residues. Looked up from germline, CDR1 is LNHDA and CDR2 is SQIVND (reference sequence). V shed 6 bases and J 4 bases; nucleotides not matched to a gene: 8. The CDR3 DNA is TGTGCCAGTAGCCCGGCCGGGACAGTTAATGAAAAACTGTTTTTT. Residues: CASSPAGTVNEKLFF.

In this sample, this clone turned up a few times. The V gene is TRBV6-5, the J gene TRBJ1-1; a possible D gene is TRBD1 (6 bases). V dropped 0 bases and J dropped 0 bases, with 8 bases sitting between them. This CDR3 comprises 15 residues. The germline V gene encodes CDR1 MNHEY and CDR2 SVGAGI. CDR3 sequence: CASSYSGAMNTEAFF. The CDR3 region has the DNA TGTGCCAGCAGTTACTCGGGGGCTATGAACACTGAAGCTTTCTTT.